This T cell receptor beta chain derives from a study of CD8+ T cells in alopecia areata. RNA extraction was followed by reverse transcription into cDNA, which acted as the sequencing template. The assay was immunoSEQ multiplex PCR, and TCRdb's table has in-frame clones only and misses some. The table records 110,000 to 150,000 clones, about 51% of them present only once. This clone was observed a few times. The same CDR3 is also encoded by other DNA sequences in this sample. The CDR3 is made up of 12 amino acids. CDR1 KGHSH and CDR2 LQKENI come from the germline V gene. V was trimmed by 0 bases and J by 4 bases, leaving 3 bases between them.

Sequencing used CD4+ T cells sorted from blood, obtained at week 0. This rearrangement joins TRBV18 to TRBJ2-5; D remains ambiguous. The TCR originated in a human donor with alopecia areata. In DNA form, the CDR3 reads TGTGCCAGCTCACCACCGGCAGAGACCCAGTACTTC. Its protein product is CASSPPAETQYF.